This T cell receptor beta chain was identified during a study of T cells in narcolepsy. Study-level information: Healthy controls were enrolled alongside patients with narcolepsy type 1 or type 2.

Turning to this clone: Its antigen is undetermined.

The germline V gene has CDR1 MGHRA and CDR2 YSYEKL. Trimming removed 1 base from V and 3 bases from J; junction bases left unmatched: 10. The CDR3 contains 17 residues. Findings of the study overall: Some memory CD4+ repertoires had no autoreactive clone sequences. Reportedly, autoreactive clonotypes were serially detected in patients' blood but not controls'.

Method: immunoSEQ multiplex PCR; TCRdb's copy keeps in-frame clones and lacks some. Found here are some 30,000 clones, about 77% of them singletons; the top ten hold around 1.3%. This receptor was obtained from a human donor with narcolepsy. The chain links TRBV4-1 to TRBJ2-3; 7 bases line up with TRBD1. What was sequenced was CD45RA- memory CD4+ T cells from PBMCs. For the CDR3, the DNA is TGCGCCAGCAGCCAAGGGATGACGGGACAGTGGACAGATACGCAGTATTTT. Its translation: CASSQGMTGQWTDTQYF.